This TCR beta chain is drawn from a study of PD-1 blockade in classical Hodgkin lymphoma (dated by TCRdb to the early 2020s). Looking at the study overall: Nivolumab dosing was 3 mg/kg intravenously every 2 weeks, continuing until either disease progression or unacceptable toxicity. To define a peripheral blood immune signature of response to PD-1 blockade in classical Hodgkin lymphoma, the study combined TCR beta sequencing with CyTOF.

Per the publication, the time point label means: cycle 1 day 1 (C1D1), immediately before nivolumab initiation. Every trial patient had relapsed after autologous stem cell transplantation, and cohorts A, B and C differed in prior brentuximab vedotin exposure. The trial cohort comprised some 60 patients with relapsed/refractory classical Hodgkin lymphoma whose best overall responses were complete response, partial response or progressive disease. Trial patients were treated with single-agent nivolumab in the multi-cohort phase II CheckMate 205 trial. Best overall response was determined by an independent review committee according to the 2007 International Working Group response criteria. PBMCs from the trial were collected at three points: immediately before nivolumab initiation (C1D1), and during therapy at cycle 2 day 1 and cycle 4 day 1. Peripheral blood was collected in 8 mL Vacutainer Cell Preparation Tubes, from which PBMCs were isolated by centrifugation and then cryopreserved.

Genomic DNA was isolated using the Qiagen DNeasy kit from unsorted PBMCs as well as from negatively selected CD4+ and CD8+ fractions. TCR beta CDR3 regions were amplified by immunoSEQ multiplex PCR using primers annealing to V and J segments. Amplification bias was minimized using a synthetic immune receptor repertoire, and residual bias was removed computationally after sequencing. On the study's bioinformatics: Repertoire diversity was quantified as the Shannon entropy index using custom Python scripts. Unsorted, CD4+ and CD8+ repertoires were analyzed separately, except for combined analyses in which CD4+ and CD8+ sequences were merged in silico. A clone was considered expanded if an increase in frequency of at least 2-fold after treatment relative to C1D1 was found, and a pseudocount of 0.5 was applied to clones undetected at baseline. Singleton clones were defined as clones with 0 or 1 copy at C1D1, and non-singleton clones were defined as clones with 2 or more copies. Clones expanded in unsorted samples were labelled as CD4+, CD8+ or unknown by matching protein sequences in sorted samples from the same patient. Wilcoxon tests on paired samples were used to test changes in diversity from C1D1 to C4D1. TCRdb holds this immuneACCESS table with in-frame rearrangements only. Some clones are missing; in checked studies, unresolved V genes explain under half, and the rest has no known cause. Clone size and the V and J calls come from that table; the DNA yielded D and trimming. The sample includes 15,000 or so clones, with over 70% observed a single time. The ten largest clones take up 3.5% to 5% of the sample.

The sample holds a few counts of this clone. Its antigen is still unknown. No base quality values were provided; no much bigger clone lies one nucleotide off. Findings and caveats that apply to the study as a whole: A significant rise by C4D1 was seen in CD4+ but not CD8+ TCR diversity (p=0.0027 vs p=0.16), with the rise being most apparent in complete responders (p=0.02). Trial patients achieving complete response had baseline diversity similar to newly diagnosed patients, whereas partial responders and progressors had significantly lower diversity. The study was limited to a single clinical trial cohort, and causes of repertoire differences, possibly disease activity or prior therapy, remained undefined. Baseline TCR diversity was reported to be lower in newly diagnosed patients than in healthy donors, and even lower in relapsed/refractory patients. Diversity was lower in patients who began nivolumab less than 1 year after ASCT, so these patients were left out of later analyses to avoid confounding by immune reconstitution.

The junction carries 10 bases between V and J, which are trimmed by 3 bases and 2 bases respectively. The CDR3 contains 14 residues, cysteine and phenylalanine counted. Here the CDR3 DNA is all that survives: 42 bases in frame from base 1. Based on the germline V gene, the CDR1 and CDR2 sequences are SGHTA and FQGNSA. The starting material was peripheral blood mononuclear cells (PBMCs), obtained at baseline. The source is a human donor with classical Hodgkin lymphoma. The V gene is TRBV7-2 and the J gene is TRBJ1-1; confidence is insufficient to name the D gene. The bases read TGTGCCAGCAGCTTCCGGGCTTCAAACACTGAAGCTTTCTTT. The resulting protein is CASSFRASNTEAFF.